These 16 T cell receptor beta chains were sequenced from one sample in a study of shared clonotypes between healthy human individuals. Using immunoSEQ multiplex PCR, the repertoire was profiled, and TCRdb retains in-frame clones only, with some absent. This table has about 2.4 million clones, approximately 94% appearing once. Sequences were obtained from naive CD4+ T cells from PBMCs. Specified subset: CD45RA+ positively selected. The receptors originated from a man younger than 35 in good health. Some clones in this sample may be carry-over from other donors' samples.

The chain recombines TRBV7-2 with TRBJ2-3; 11 bases are shared with TRBD2. Trimming at V came to 5 bases and at J to 3 bases, leaving 1 base not matched to a gene. The CDR3 is 14 residues long. CDR1 and CDR2 (germline): SGHTA, FQGNSA. The CDR3 loop reads CASSPSGRTDTQYF. Written as DNA, the CDR3 is TGTGCCAGCAGCCCTAGCGGGAGGACAGATACGCAGTATTTT.

This clone has a single count. The chain's CDR3 is CAWSVGPLSGNTIYF. CDR3 DNA: TGTGCCTGGAGTGTAGGACCGCTCTCTGGAAACACCATATATTTT. The V and J genes are TRBV30 and TRBJ1-3, with unresolved D. The V gene lost 0 bases and the J gene lost 0 bases, with 9 bases spanning the gap. The CDR3 runs to 15 residues. Germline V gene sequence: CDR1 GTSNPN, CDR2 SVGIG (reference sequence).

The chain employs TRBV6-1 and TRBJ1-5; a possible D gene is TRBD1 (6 bases). V lost 7 bases and J 6 bases, leaving 16 bases between the germline ends. Germline V gives CDR1 MNHNS, CDR2 SASEGT. This CDR3 region has 14 residues. CDR3 residues: CASIKGVLGQPQHF. In DNA, the CDR3 is TGTGCCAGCATCAAGGGGGTCCTGGGTCAGCCCCAGCATTTT.

This chain connects TRBV7-9 to TRBJ2-3, with 10 bases identical to TRBD1. The CDR3 totals 16 residues. Germline trimming cut 5 bases from V and 6 bases from J; bases unmatched to any gene: 11. CDR1 SEHNR and CDR2 FQNEAQ come from the germline V gene (reference sequence). CDR3: CASSLGDRGQADTQYF. CDR3 coding DNA: TGTGCCAGCAGCCTGGGTGACAGGGGGCAGGCGGATACGCAGTATTTT.

This clone was recorded once. Other nucleotide sequences from this sample produce the same CDR3. The J gene is TRBJ2-7, the V gene TRBV5-5; 8 bases map to TRBD2. The CDR3 spans 14 residues. Germline CDR1 SGHKS, CDR2 YYEKEE (reference sequence). The ends lost 1 base at V and 2 bases at J; junction bases unmatched: 2. In DNA form, the CDR3 reads TGTGCCAGCAGCTTGACTAGCGGAACCTACGAGCAGTACTTC. As protein: CASSLTSGTYEQYF.

This sequence joins TRBV5-1 and TRBJ2-1, with 8 bases matching TRBD1. The CDR3 has 16 amino acids. CDR1 is SGHRS and CDR2 is YFSETQ in the germline V gene. Trimming at V came to 4 bases and at J to 0 bases, leaving 6 bases not matched to a gene. CDR3 nucleotides: TGCGCCAGCAGCACCGGGACAGGTAGCTCCTACAATGAGCAGTTCTTC. Residues: CASSTGTGSSYNEQFF.

The gene calls are TRBV2 and TRBJ1-4; 9 positions match TRBD1. Germline CDR1 and CDR2: SNHLY and FYNNEI. The V and J ends lost 7 bases and 7 bases, in that order; junction bases with no gene match: 10. This CDR3 is built from 15 residues. The CDR3 sequence is CASTKNTGGGEKLFF. The CDR3 nucleotides are TGTGCCAGCACTAAAAACACAGGGGGCGGTGAAAAACTGTTTTTT.

This rearrangement joins TRBV30 to TRBJ1-1; weak D call: TRBD1 (5 bases). The germline gives CDR1 GTSNPN, CDR2 SVGIG (reference sequence). The CDR3 loop spans 15 amino acids. V was shortened by 2 bases and J by 4 bases, with 17 bases between the two germline ends. The chain's CDR3 is CAWSLTPRRGTEAFF. As DNA, the CDR3 is TGTGCCTGGAGTCTAACCCCTCGAAGGGGCACTGAAGCTTTCTTT.

The chain carries TRBV6-9 and TRBJ2-7, with D uncertain. V lost 1 base and J 3 bases, leaving 10 bases between the germline ends. Germline values: CDR1 MNHGY, CDR2 SVAAGI. The CDR3 extends over 14 amino acids. CDR3 region: CASSYCLRNYEQYF. The CDR3 DNA sequence: TGTGCCAGCAGTTATTGTCTCAGGAACTACGAGCAGTACTTC.

CDR3: CASSYGDPGYTF. CDR3 coding DNA: TGTGCCAGCAGTTACGGGGATCCAGGCTACACCTTC. The chain employs TRBV6-5 and TRBJ1-2; D is unclear. V was trimmed by 2 bases and J by 8 bases, leaving 9 bases between them. Germline V lookup: CDR1 MNHEY, CDR2 SVGAGI. This CDR3 is 12 amino acids long.

The chain couples TRBV5-1 to TRBJ2-7; 7 bases are shared with TRBD2. The ends lost 8 bases at V and 2 bases at J; junction bases unmatched: 4. This CDR3 contains 12 residues. CDR1 SGHRS and CDR2 YFSETQ come from the germline V gene. This CDR3 reads CARPAGAYEQYF. CDR3 nucleotides: TGCGCCAGACCCGCGGGGGCCTACGAGCAGTACTTC.

The gene calls are TRBV27 and TRBJ1-1; D ambiguous. V was shortened by 3 bases and J by 0 bases, with 17 bases between the two germline ends. Germline V gene lookup returns CDR1 MNHEY and CDR2 SMNVEV (reference sequence). The CDR3 extends over 17 amino acids. The CDR3 sequence is CASSFDGREFMNTEAFF. The CDR3 DNA reads as TGTGCCAGCAGTTTTGACGGGCGCGAGTTTATGAACACTGAAGCTTTCTTT.

This clone was observed once. The chain couples TRBV7-2 to TRBJ2-4; D perhaps matches TRBD2 (6 bases). Looked up from germline, CDR1 is SGHTA and CDR2 is FQGNSA. This CDR3 comprises 13 residues. V was clipped by 3 bases and J by 6 bases, with 9 bases between them. The CDR3 here is CASSFQRANIQYF. The CDR3 coding sequence is TGTGCCAGCAGCTTTCAGCGGGCAAACATTCAGTACTTC. Variable domain in full (rest from reference TRBV7-2 and TRBJ2-4): GAGVSQSPSNKVTEKGKDVELRCDPISGHTALYWYRQSLGQGLEFLIYFQGNSAPDKSGLPSDRFSAERTGGSVSTLTIQRTQQEDSAVYLCASSFQRANIQYFGAGTRLSVL.

This clone was observed a few times. The chain combines TRBV10-3 with TRBJ1-2; no firm D call. Trimming cost V 6 bases and J 7 bases, with 21 bases left between them. Germline-derived CDR1 and CDR2 are ENHRY and SYGVKD. The CDR3 totals 15 residues. The CDR3 DNA sequence: TGTGCCATCAGCCCCGGGCCTACCTCGACGAGTGGCTACACCTTC. Residues: CAISPGPTSTSGYTF.

This clone was observed a single time. The chain carries TRBV9 and TRBJ2-1; D is possibly TRBD2 (5 bases). Germline CDR1 SGDLS, CDR2 YYNGEE. Between the trimmed V and J ends, which lost 3 bases and 5 bases, there was a span of 12 bases. CDR3 length: 14 amino acids. This chain's CDR3 is CASSAQLENNEQFF. CDR3 in DNA: TGTGCCAGCAGCGCACAACTAGAAAACAATGAGCAGTTCTTC.

The J gene is TRBJ2-5, the V gene TRBV18; the D is unclear. The germline V gene encodes CDR1 KGHSH and CDR2 LQKENI. V was shortened by 2 bases and J by 5 bases, with 9 bases between the two germline ends. This CDR3 comprises 13 residues. The CDR3 DNA is TGTGCCAGCTCACCATTTCGAGAGGAGACCCAGTACTTC. It encodes CASSPFREETQYF. The full variable domain, rest sourced from reference TRBV18 and TRBJ2-5, is NAGVMQNPRHLVRRRGQEARLRCSPMKGHSHVYWYRQLPEEGLKFMVYLQKENIIDESGMPKERFSAEFPKEGPSILRIQQVVRGDSAAYFCASSPFREETQYFGPGTRLLVL.